This record concerns one T cell receptor beta chain sequence. Only in-frame clones appear in the TCRdb table, and some are missing; sequencing was by immunoSEQ multiplex PCR. The data show around 120,000 clones, with approximately 90% seen just once and under 9% held by the top ten. The V end was cut by 5 bases, the J end by 0 bases, with 13 bases between. Germline V gene sequence: CDR1 MNHEY, CDR2 SMNVEV (reference sequence). There are 16 residues in the CDR3. The sample comes from a study of T cell responses to AZD1222 COVID-19 vaccine. The sequence came from an adult who received the AZD1222 COVID-19 vaccine. The chain joins TRBV27 to TRBJ2-2; possible D gene TRBD2, 6 bases. The sequencing here drew on peripheral blood, taken 28 days after the second AZD1222 dose. The CDR3: CASSPAGYTNTGELFF. The CDR3 nucleotides read TGTGCCAGCAGTCCCGCGGGATATACGAACACCGGGGAGCTGTTTTTT.